The entry below gives a single TCR beta chain sequence along with its context. Its antigen is not identified. This CDR3 has 15 residues. The source of the sample is a study of T cell responses to AZD1222 COVID-19 vaccine. Some clones are missing from TCRdb's copy, which holds only in-frame ones; the method was immunoSEQ multiplex PCR. The top ten hold under 2% of the sample, which has around 100,000 clones, around 90% seen once. Study observations and caveats: With dominance at 160-218 and 743-854, vaccine-associated CD4 TCRs spanned spike. Donors, mostly white British, included more females; clonal diversity was possibly underestimated. Spike-specific TCR repertoires showed rising breadth and depth after two AZD1222 doses. The study reported that nearly half of spike-specific TCRs target unmutated variant regions.

This sample comprised peripheral blood, obtained on day 0 of AZD1222 vaccination. The J gene is TRBJ1-5, the V gene TRBV21-1. TRBV21-1 is shown as a pseudogene. The sequence was obtained from an adult in good health. The CDR3 loop reads CASSKLAGDCQPQHF. CDR3 nucleotides: TGTGCCAGCAGCAAACTAGCCGGGGATTGTCAGCCCCAGCATTTT.